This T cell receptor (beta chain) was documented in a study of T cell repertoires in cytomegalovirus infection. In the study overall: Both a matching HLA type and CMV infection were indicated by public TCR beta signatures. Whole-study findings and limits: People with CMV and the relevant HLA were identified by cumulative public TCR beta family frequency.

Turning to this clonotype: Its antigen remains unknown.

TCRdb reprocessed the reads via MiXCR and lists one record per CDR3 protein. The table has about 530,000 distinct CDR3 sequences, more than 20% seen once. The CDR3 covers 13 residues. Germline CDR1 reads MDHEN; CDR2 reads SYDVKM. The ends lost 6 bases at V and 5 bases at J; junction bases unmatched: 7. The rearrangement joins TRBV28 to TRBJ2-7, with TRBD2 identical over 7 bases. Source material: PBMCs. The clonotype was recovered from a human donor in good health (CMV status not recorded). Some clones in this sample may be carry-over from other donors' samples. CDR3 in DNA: TGTGCCAGCAGAAGACCGGGACTAAACGAGCAGTACTTC. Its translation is CASRRPGLNEQYF.